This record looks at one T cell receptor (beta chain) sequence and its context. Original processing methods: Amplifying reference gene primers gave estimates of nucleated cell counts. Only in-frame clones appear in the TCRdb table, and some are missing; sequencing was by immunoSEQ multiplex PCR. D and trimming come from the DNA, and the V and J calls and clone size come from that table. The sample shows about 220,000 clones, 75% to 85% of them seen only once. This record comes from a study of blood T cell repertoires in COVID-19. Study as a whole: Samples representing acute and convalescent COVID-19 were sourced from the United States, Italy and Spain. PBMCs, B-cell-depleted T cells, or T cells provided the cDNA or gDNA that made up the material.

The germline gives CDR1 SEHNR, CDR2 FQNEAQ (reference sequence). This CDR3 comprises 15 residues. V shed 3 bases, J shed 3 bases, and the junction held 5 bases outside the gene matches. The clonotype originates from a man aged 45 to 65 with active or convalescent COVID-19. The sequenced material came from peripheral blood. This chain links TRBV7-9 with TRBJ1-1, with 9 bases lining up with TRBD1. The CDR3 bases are TGTGCCAGCAGCTTGTACAGGGGGCCGGACACTGAAGCTTTCTTT. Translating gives CASSLYRGPDTEAFF.